The 3 T cell receptor beta chains reported below all come from one sample, sequenced in a study of T cells in Graves' hyperthyroidism and ophthalmopathy. What was amplified from RNA transcripts were TCR beta CDR3 regions. The TCR CDR3 first-round RT-PCR relied on the HTBI primer set. TCRdb redid the calling of the multiplex PCR reads with MiXCR, one entry per CDR3 protein. The profile shows some 360,000 distinct CDR3 sequences, around 13% of them singletons. The specimen sequenced was blood. These receptors were obtained from a woman aged 60 to 75 with Graves' hyperthyroidism.

The table lists this clonotype with many counts. The rearrangement uses TRBV2 and TRBJ2-1, with D unclear. CDR3 length: 12 residues. CDR1 is SNHLY and CDR2 is FYNNEI in the germline V gene. V lost 4 bases to trimming and J lost 6 bases, with 7 bases between them. CDR3 coding DNA: TGTGCCAGCAGTGGAGGCGGCAATGAGCAGTTCTTC. Translating it yields CASSGGGNEQFF.

In this sample, this clonotype turned up many times. CDR3 sequence reads: CASSQERLVNEQYF. Here the CDR3 DNA reads TGTGCCAGCAGCCAAGAGCGACTAGTTAACGAGCAGTACTTC. The genes are TRBV3-1 and TRBJ2-7, with D perhaps matching TRBD2 (6 bases). Germline CDR1 LGHDT, CDR2 YNNKEL (reference sequence). V lost 0 bases and J lost 5, with 11 bases in between. The CDR3 consists of 14 residues.

This clonotype occurred a few times. The rearrangement joins TRBV3-1 to TRBJ2-7; D not resolved. Deletions cut 1 base from V and 5 bases from J, with 12 bases between. CDR1 LGHDT and CDR2 YNNKEL come from the germline V gene (reference sequence). The CDR3 length is 14 residues. The CDR3 region is CASSQGIYPHEQYF. The CDR3 nucleotides read TGTGCCAGCAGCCAAGGGATTTACCCCCACGAGCAGTACTTC.